Presented here are 9 T cell receptor beta chains from one specimen sequenced in a study of cytotoxic CD8 clonotypes in ibrutinib-treated CLL. Only in-frame clones appear in the TCRdb table, and some are missing; sequencing was by immunoSEQ multiplex PCR. Among approximately 100,000 clones listed, 58% were seen once. The source was PBMCs, collected after 24 months of ibrutinib treatment. The receptor source for this set is a human donor with chronic lymphocytic leukemia.

The V call is TRBV29-1, the J call TRBJ2-3; TRBD1 agrees at 10 bases. Unmatched junction bases numbered 8, after V lost 1 base and J lost 4 bases. CDR1 and CDR2 (germline): SQVTM, ANQGSEA. This CDR3 contains 16 residues. The CDR3, as DNA: TGCAGCGTTGAAGGGGGGACAGGGGACCCGCCAGATACGCAGTATTTT. It is translated as CSVEGGTGDPPDTQYF.

This clone was detected only once. This chain links TRBV10-3 with TRBJ2-7; tentative D call: TRBD1 (6 bases). Per germline, CDR1 ENHRY and CDR2 SYGVKD. The CDR3 spans 14 residues. V was cut by 0 bases and J by 3 bases, with 9 bases left in between. CDR3 in DNA: TGTGCCATCAGTGAGTCACAGGGTGGCTACGAGCAGTACTTC. Amino acid sequence: CAISESQGGYEQYF.

The chain combines TRBV9 with TRBJ2-7, with 7 bases lining up with TRBD2. Germline values: CDR1 SGDLS, CDR2 YYNGEE. The V segment lost 2 bases and the J segment 3 bases; nucleotides outside the gene matches: 5. The CDR3 has 14 amino acids. The CDR3 reads CASSVMQRDYEQYF. DNA of the CDR3: TGTGCCAGCAGCGTTATGCAGCGGGACTACGAGCAGTACTTC.

The chain combines TRBV5-1 with TRBJ2-6, with D perhaps TRBD1 (6 bases). Germline values: CDR1 SGHRS, CDR2 YFSETQ. Deletions cut 3 bases from V and 1 base from J, with 14 bases between. The CDR3 length is 17 residues. The CDR3 nucleotides are TGCGCCAGCAGCTCCGGGACATTCGGGTCTGGGGCCAACGTCCTGACTTTC. Its translation is CASSSGTFGSGANVLTF.

The chain employs TRBV4-2 and TRBJ1-1; D is unclear. Germline V gene sequence: CDR1 LGHNA, CDR2 YNFKEQ. This CDR3 is 13 amino acids long. Trimming removed 0 bases at V and 4 bases at J, with 6 bases between. The CDR3 DNA follows: TGTGCCAGCAGCCAAGAAGAGACCACTGAAGCTTTCTTT. Its translation: CASSQEETTEAFF.

The V call is TRBV9, the J call TRBJ2-2, with D possibly being TRBD2 (8 bases). The CDR3 is 16 residues long. V dropped 5 bases and J dropped 3 bases, with 17 bases sitting between them. Per the germline V gene, CDR1 is SGDLS and CDR2 is YYNGEE. The CDR3 nucleotides read TGTGCCAGCAGTGAACAGGGGCGGGGGGACACCGGGGAGCTGTTTTTT. Its translation is CASSEQGRGDTGELFF.

The chain joins TRBV27 to TRBJ2-1; 12 bases line up with TRBD1. With V trimmed by 5 bases and J by 15 bases, 8 bases remained unmatched. The CDR3 sequence is 13 residues long. Germline lookup yields CDR1 MNHEY and CDR2 SMNVEV (reference sequence). The CDR3 DNA sequence: TGTGCCAGCAGTCCCCGGGACAGGGGGCGCGGGTTCTTC. Encoded protein: CASSPRDRGRGFF.

This clone turned up a few times. The chain carries TRBV5-4 and TRBJ2-2; no clear D gene. Germline CDR1 is SGHNT and CDR2 is YYREEE (reference sequence). V gave up 1 base and J gave up 0 bases, with 1 base separating them. The CDR3 is 13 residues long. The CDR3 loop reads CASSLPNTGELFF. For the CDR3, the DNA is TGTGCCAGCAGCTTGCCGAACACCGGGGAGCTGTTTTTT.

The V gene is TRBV18, the J gene TRBJ2-7; D is unresolved. Trimming shortened V by 4 bases and J by 1 base, and 8 bases separated the two germline ends. The CDR3 totals 13 residues. Germline CDR1 and CDR2: KGHSH and LQKENI. In DNA, the CDR3 is TGTGCCAGCTCACAGGAGAGTTCCTACGAGCAGTACTTC. Its protein product is CASSQESSYEQYF.